These T cell receptor beta chains were read from a single sample in a study of cytomegalovirus exposure and HLA in healthy donors. Measured with immunoSEQ multiplex PCR; TCRdb has only the in-frame clones, and not every one. The data contain more than 85,000 clones, 78% of them singletons. Material: PBMCs. The receptors stem from a man aged 25 to 40 in good health and CMV-seronegative. Each CDR3 is given with its conserved first and last residue. Fields, in order: D gene, V gene, J gene, clone size, CDR3 DNA, CDR3 protein. The D gene is left open where the match is weak. Clone size appears in some rows only: once, few, many, or a class for an expanded clone.

>TRBD1|TRBV6-5|TRBJ2-7|NA
TGTGCCAGCAGGACAGGGGGCAGCGAGCAGTACTTC
CASRTGGSEQYF
>TRBD2|TRBV2|TRBJ2-5|few
TGTGCCAGCAGTGTACCTAGCGGGACGGGAGAGACCCAGTACTTC
CASSVPSGTGETQYF
>NA|TRBV7-6|TRBJ2-7|NA
TGTGCCAGCAGCTTAGAATCGGGGAAGAGCTACGAGCAGTACTTC
CASSLESGKSYEQYF
>TRBD1|TRBV5-1|TRBJ1-1|NA
TGCGCCAGCAGCAGGGACAGGGGTATTGTGGACACTGAAGCTTTCTTT
CASSRDRGIVDTEAFF
>TRBD2|TRBV19|TRBJ2-1|NA
TGTGCCAGTAGTCCGGGACTAGAATACAATGAGCAGTTCTTC
CASSPGLEYNEQFF
>NA|TRBV6-5|TRBJ1-1|few
TGTGCCAGCAGTTACTCGGCAGGGATCACTGAAGCTTTCTTT
CASSYSAGITEAFF
>NA|TRBV7-2|TRBJ2-7|NA
TGTGCCAGCAGCTCCCCTAGCTTCTACGAGCAGTACTTC
CASSSPSFYEQYF
>NA|TRBV21-1|TRBJ2-1|NA
TGTGCCAGCAGTGGAGGACAGGGGGCTGGCGTCGCCTACAATGAGCAGTTCTTC
CASSGGQGAGVAYNEQFF
>NA|TRBV5-1|TRBJ2-5|NA
TGCGCCAGCAGTTTACAAGAGACCCAGTACTTC
CASSLQETQYF
>TRBD1|TRBV7-2|TRBJ1-5|NA
TGTGCCAGCAGCCCGACAGGGACAAATCAGCCCCAGCATTTT
CASSPTGTNQPQHF
>NA|TRBV6-5|TRBJ2-7|NA
TGTGCCAGCAGTTACGGCGTCACAGGGAATTCCTACGAGCAGTACTTC
CASSYGVTGNSYEQYF
>NA|TRBV7-6|TRBJ2-2|NA
TGTGCCAGCAGCTCCTTTCCGGGGGGCAATAACGCGAACACCGGGGAGCTGTTTTTT
CASSSFPGGNNANTGELFF
>NA|TRBV21-1|TRBJ1-2|NA
TGTGCCAGCACCCCGGGGGGCCCTAGGTATGGCTACACCTTC
CASTPGGPRYGYTF
>TRBD1|TRBV28|TRBJ1-2|NA
TGTGCCAGCATAGAAAAGGAGACAGGGGTCTCTGGCTACACCTTC
CASIEKETGVSGYTF
>TRBD1|TRBV6-1|TRBJ2-4|NA
TGTGCCAGCAGTGAAAAAAGCGGACAGGGGTCCCTCCTAGCCAAAAACATTCAGTACTTC
CASSEKSGQGSLLAKNIQYF
>NA|TRBV30|TRBJ2-3|NA
TGTGCCTGGATCGGGAGCGCGGCAGATACGCAGTATTTT
CAWIGSAADTQYF
>NA|TRBV2|TRBJ1-5|NA
TGTGCCAGCAGTGGGGCCATCAATCAGCCCCAGCATTTT
CASSGAINQPQHF
>TRBD2|TRBV9|TRBJ2-7|NA
TGTGCCAGCAGCGTAGGTGATAGCGGGAGGTTGATATACGAGCAGTACTTC
CASSVGDSGRLIYEQYF
>NA|TRBV9|TRBJ2-3|NA
TGTGCCAGCAGCGCGACCCCAGGGGCGGCGGTGGATACGCAGTATTTT
CASSATPGAAVDTQYF
>NA|TRBV19|TRBJ2-3|NA
TGTGCCAGTAGGGCGGCCGGGAATACGCAGTATTTT
CASRAAGNTQYF